One and the same sample provided the 4 T cell receptor beta chains below, sequenced in a study of Ad26.COV2.S vaccination and SARS-CoV-2 variants. Sequencing used immunoSEQ multiplex PCR; TCRdb keeps in-frame clones, though not all of them. The sample has about 330,000 clones; approximately 87% are singletons. Treatment given: some 19 received Ad26.COV2.S at low or high dose, single or two shots; about five received placebo; per-sample allocation not given. The investigators took samples on day 63 after the first vaccine or placebo injection. Sequences were derived from peripheral blood, sampled in a trial of Ad26.COV2.S vaccine versus placebo. Every receptor here comes from a person aged 18 to 65 who received the Ad26.COV2.S COVID-19 vaccine or a placebo.

As concerns this clone: One end of the junction does not line up with germline, which may come from a read error. This chain links TRBV11-2 with TRBJ2-5; D is perhaps TRBD2 (7 bases). The CDR3 consists of 13 residues. Germline assignment: CDR1 SGHAT and CDR2 FQNNGV. CDR3 sequence reads: CASSWRGGDIGDF. The CDR3 DNA reads as TGTGCCAGCAGCTGGCGAGGGGGGGACATAGGAGACTTC.

The V and J genes are TRBV25-1 and TRBJ1-1; D gene ambiguous. CDR1 is MGHDK, CDR2 SYGVNS, per germline. This CDR3 is 10 amino acids long. Between the trimmed V and J ends, which lost 4 bases and 8 bases, there was a span of 5 bases. The CDR3 spells CASSGIEAFF. As DNA, the CDR3 is TGTGCCAGCAGTGGTATAGAAGCTTTCTTT.

This clone was observed once. V and J are TRBV10-2 and TRBJ2-7; 13 positions match TRBD2. V trimming: 5 bases; J trimming: 5 bases; junction bases outside the gene matches: 3. The germline CDR1 and CDR2 sequences are WSHSY and SAAADI. CDR3 size: 14 residues. The chain's CDR3 is CASSTSGGVNEQYF. CDR3 in DNA: TGCGCCAGCAGTACTAGCGGGGGGGTTAACGAGCAGTACTTC.

The chain carries TRBV6-2 or TRBV6-3 and TRBJ2-7; 9 bases agree with TRBD2. The CDR3 totals 16 residues. V dropped 2 bases and J dropped 2; count of bases not matched to a gene: 7. The germline CDR1 and CDR2 sequences are MNHEY and SVGEGT. Here the CDR3 reads CASSYEAGGFTYEQYF. The CDR3 coding sequence is TGTGCCAGCAGTTACGAAGCGGGGGGCTTTACCTACGAGCAGTACTTC.